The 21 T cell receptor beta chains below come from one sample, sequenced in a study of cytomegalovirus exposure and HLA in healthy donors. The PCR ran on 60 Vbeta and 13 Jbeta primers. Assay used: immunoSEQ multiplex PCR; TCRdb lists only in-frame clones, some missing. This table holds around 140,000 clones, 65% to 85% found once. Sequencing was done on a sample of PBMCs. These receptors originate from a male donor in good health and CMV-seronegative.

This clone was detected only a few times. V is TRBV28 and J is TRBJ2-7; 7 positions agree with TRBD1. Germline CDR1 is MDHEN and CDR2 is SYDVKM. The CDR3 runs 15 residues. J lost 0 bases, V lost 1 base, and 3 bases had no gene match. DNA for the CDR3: TGTGCCAGCAGTTTATACCGGGACAGCTCCTACGAGCAGTACTTC. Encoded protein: CASSLYRDSSYEQYF.

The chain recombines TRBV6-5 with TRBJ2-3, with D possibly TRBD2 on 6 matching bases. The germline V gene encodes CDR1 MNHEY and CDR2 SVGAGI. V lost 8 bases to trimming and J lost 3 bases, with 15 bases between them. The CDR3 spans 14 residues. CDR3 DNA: TGTGCCAGCTATCGACTAGGTCCGACAGATACGCAGTATTTT. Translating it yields CASYRLGPTDTQYF.

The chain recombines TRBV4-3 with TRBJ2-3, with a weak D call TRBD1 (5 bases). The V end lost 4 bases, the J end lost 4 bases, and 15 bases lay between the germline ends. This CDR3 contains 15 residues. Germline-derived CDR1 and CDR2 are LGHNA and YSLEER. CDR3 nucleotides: TGCGCCAGCAGCCTCGATAGGGGTTTATCAGATACGCAGTATTTT. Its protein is CASSLDRGLSDTQYF.

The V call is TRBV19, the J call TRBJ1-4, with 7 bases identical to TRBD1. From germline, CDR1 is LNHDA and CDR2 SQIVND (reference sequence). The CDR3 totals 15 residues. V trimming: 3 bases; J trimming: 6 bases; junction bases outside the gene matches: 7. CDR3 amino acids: CASSIERGRYEKLFF. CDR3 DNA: TGTGCCAGTAGTATTGAGAGGGGGCGGTATGAAAAACTGTTTTTT.

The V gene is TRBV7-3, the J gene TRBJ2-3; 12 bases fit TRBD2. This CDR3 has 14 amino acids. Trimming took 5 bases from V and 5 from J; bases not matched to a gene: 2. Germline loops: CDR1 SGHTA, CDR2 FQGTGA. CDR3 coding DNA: TGTGCCAGCAGCCTAGCGGGAGGGAGAGATACGCAGTATTTT. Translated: CASSLAGGRDTQYF. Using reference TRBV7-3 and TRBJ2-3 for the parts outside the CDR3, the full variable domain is GAGVSQTPSNKVTEKGKYVELRCDPISGHTALYWYRQSLGQGPEFLIYFQGTGAADDSGLPNDRFFAVRPEGSVSTLKIQRTERGDSAVYLCASSLAGGRDTQYFGPGTRLTVL.

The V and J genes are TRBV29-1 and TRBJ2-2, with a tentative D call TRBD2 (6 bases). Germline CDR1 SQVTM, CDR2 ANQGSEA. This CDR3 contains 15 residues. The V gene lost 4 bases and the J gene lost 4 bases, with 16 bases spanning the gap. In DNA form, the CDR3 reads TGCAGCGTTGTTTTGGGACTTTCAGGCACCGGGGAGCTGTTTTTT. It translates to CSVVLGLSGTGELFF.

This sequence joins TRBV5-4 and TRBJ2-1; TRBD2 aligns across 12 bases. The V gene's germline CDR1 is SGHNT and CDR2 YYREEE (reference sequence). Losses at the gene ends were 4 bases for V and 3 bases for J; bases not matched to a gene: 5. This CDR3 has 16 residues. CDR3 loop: CASSQQLAGGYNEQFF. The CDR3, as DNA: TGTGCCAGCAGCCAGCAACTAGCGGGGGGCTACAATGAGCAGTTCTTC.

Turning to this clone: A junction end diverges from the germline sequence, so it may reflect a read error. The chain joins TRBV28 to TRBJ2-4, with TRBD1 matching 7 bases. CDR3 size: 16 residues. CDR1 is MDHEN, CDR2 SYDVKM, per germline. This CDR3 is CASSLSDRALKNSQYF. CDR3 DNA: TGTGCCAGCAGTTTATCAGACAGGGCCCTGAAAAACAGTCAGTACTTC.

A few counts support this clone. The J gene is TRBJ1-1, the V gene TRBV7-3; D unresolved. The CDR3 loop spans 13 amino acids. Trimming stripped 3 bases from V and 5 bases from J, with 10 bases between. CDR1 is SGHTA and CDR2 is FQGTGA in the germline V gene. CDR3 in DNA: TGTGCCAGCAGCTTGCTCGAGGGAACTGAAGCTTTCTTT. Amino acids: CASSLLEGTEAFF.

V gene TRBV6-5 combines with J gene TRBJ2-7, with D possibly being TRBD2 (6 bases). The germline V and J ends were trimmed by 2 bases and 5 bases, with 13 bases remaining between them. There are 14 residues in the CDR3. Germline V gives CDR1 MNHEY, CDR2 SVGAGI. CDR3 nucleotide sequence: TGTGCCAGCAGTTACGAGAAAGGGAGGAACGAGCAGTACTTC. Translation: CASSYEKGRNEQYF.

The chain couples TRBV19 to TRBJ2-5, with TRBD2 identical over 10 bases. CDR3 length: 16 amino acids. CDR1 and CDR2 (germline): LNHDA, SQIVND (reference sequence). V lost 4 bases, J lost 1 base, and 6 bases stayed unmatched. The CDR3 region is CASSTRLAGFQETQYF. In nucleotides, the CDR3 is TGTGCCAGTAGTACAAGACTAGCGGGCTTCCAAGAGACCCAGTACTTC.

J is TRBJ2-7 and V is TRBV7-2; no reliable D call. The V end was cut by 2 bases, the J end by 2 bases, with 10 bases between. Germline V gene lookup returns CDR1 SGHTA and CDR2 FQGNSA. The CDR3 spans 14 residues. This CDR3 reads CASSLNPGAYEQYF. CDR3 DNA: TGTGCCAGCAGCTTAAACCCCGGAGCCTACGAGCAGTACTTC.

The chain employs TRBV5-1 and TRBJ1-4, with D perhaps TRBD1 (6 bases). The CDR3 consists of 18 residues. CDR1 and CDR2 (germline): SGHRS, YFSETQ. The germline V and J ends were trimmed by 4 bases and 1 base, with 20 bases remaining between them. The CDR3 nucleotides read TGCGCCAGCAGCACGACAGGCGAAAGGTCCAAAACTAATGAAAAACTGTTTTTT. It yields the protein CASSTTGERSKTNEKLFF.

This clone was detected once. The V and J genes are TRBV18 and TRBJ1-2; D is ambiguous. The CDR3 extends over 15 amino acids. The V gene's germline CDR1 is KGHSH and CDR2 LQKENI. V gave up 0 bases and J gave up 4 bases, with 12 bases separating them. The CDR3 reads CASSPPVEAGYGYTF. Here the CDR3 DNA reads TGTGCCAGCTCACCACCGGTCGAAGCTGGCTATGGCTACACCTTC.

The CDR3 bases are TGCGCCAGCAGCCAAGATCACCTCACGAGGGGAAACACCATATATTTT. It encodes CASSQDHLTRGNTIYF. This chain connects TRBV4-1 to TRBJ1-3; D remains ambiguous. This CDR3 has 16 residues. Trimming took off 0 bases at V and 4 bases at J, with 13 bases between the two ends. Germline CDR1 and CDR2: MGHRA and YSYEKL.

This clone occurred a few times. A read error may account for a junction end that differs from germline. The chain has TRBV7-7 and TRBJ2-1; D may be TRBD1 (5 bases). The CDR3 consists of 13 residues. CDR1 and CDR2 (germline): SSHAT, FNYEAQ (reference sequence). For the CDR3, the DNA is TGTGCTAGCAGTGTGGGGCTTGTGGATGAGCAGTTCTTC. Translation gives CASSVGLVDEQFF.

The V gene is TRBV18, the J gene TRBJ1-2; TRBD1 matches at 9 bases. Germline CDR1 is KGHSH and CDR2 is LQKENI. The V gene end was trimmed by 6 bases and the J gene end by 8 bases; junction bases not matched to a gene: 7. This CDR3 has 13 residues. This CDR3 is CASSQGQGDGYTF. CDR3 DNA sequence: TGTGCCAGCTCGCAGGGACAGGGCGACGGCTACACCTTC.

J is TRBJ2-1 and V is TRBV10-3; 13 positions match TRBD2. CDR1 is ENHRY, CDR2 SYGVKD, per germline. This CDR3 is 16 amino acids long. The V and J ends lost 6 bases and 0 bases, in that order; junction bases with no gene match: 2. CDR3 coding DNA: TGTGCCATCAGGGGGACTAGCGGGGTCTCCTACAATGAGCAGTTCTTC. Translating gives CAIRGTSGVSYNEQFF.

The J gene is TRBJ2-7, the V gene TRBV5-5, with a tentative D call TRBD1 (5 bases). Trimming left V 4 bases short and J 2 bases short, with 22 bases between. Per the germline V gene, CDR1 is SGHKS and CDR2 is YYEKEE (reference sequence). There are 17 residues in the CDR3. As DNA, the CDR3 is TGTGCCAGCAGCCTACGACAACAGGTTACACCCCCCTACGAGCAGTACTTC. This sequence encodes CASSLRQQVTPPYEQYF.

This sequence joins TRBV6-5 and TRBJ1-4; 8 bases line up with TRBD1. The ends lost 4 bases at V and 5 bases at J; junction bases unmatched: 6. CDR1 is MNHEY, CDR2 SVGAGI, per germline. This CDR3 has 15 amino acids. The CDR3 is CASSSDRGANEKLFF. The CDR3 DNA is TGTGCCAGCAGTTCTGACAGGGGAGCCAATGAAAAACTGTTTTTT.

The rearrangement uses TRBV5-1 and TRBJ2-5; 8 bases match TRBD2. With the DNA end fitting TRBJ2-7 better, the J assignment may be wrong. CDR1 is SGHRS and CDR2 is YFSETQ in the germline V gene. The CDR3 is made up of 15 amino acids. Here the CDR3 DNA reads TGCGCCAGCAGCCCCGGGACTAGTTTCTCCTACGAGCAGTACTTC. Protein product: CASSPGTSFSYEQYF.